A selection of T cell receptor beta chains follows, all from one sample in a study of OX40 agonist ivuxolimab in advanced cancers. Sequencing was performed with immunoSEQ multiplex PCR; in TCRdb, only in-frame clones are kept and a portion is missing. Of more than 60,000 clones in the sample, 85% were seen once. The sequences come from CD4+ or CD8+ T cells sorted from blood, collected in a trial of the OX40 agonist ivuxolimab. The receptors shown here come from an adult with an advanced solid tumor such as melanoma, head and neck, liver or kidney cancer. Both conserved end residues are part of each CDR3. D genes are given only for firm matches. Rows give clone size only sometimes, using once, few, many, or a class for an expanded clone.

D,size,J,V,CDR3,DNA
NA,NA,TRBJ2-5,TRBV30,CAWELGKETQYF,TGTGCCTGGGAATTGGGGAAAGAGACCCAGTACTTC
NA,NA,TRBJ2-7,TRBV29-1,CSVEDDRASTYEQYF,TGCAGCGTTGAAGATGACCGGGCGTCAACCTACGAGCAGTACTTC
NA,NA,TRBJ2-7,TRBV7-8,CASSLGVGDYEQYF,TGTGCCAGCAGCTTAGGTGTGGGGGACTACGAGCAGTACTTC
NA,NA,TRBJ1-6,TRBV7-9,CASSSGAGAGSPLHF,TGTGCCAGCAGCTCAGGGGCGGGGGCCGGGTCACCCCTCCACTTT
NA,once,TRBJ1-6,TRBV14,CASSQARALSPLHF,TGTGCCAGCAGCCAAGCTCGGGCCCTTTCACCCCTCCACTTT
TRBD1,NA,TRBJ2-2,TRBV12-5,CASGLAGTGRTGELFF,TGTGCTAGTGGTTTGGCCGGGACAGGGAGGACCGGGGAGCTGTTTTTT
NA,NA,TRBJ2-2,TRBV29-1,CSVATGRKPGELFF,TGCAGCGTAGCAACAGGGCGGAAGCCCGGGGAGCTGTTTTTT
NA,NA,TRBJ2-3,TRBV7-9,CASSFGASTDTQYF,TGTGCCAGCTCTTTCGGGGCTAGCACAGATACGCAGTATTTT
NA,NA,TRBJ2-3,TRBV6-5,CASRRDSQDTQYF,TGTGCCAGCCGACGGGACTCCCAAGATACGCAGTATTTT
NA,NA,TRBJ1-1,TRBV30,CAWSVRQPNMNTEAFF,TGTGCCTGGAGTGTACGGCAGCCGAATATGAACACTGAAGCTTTCTTT
NA,NA,TRBJ2-3,TRBV5-1,CASSEMTDTQYF,TGCGCCAGCAGCGAAATGACAGATACGCAGTATTTT
NA,NA,TRBJ2-7,TRBV18,CASSPGTRSYEQYF,TGTGCCAGCTCCCCCGGGACACGCTCCTACGAGCAGTACTTC
TRBD1,NA,TRBJ2-2,TRBV7-2,CASSSSGGAGRELFF,TGTGCCAGCAGCTCTTCAGGGGGCGCTGGACGGGAGCTGTTTTTT
NA,NA,TRBJ2-7,TRBV11-2,CASRTLSGWREQYF,TGTGCCAGCCGTACCCTGTCAGGGTGGCGGGAGCAGTACTTC
TRBD1,NA,TRBJ2-3,TRBV6-5,CASSRDRDTDTQYF,TGTGCCAGCAGTCGGGACAGGGACACAGATACGCAGTATTTT
NA,once,TRBJ2-3,TRBV7-3,CASSPTTLETQYF,TGTGCCAGCAGCCCTACCACCCTGGAAACGCAGTATTTT
TRBD1,NA,TRBJ1-4,TRBV7-8,CASSLGDSAGNEKLFF,TGTGCCAGCAGCCTAGGGGACAGTGCGGGTAATGAAAAACTGTTTTTT
NA,NA,TRBJ2-2,TRBV7-9,CASTPAGANTGELFF,TGTGCCAGCACTCCAGCGGGCGCGAACACCGGGGAGCTGTTTTTT
NA,NA,TRBJ1-1,TRBV7-3,CASTSSGGDTEAFF,TGTGCCAGCACCAGTTCGGGAGGGGACACTGAAGCTTTCTTT
NA,NA,TRBJ1-2,TRBV7-2,CASSLDRGPYGYTF,TGTGCCAGCAGCTTAGATCGGGGGCCCTATGGCTACACCTTC
NA,NA,TRBJ2-5,TRBV7-6,CASSLQWGETQYF,TGTGCCAGCAGCTTACAGTGGGGAGAGACCCAGTACTTC
TRBD1,NA,TRBJ2-7,TRBV5-1,CASSINPGQGYEQYF,TGCGCCAGCAGCATAAATCCGGGACAGGGCTACGAGCAGTACTTC
NA,NA,TRBJ1-2,TRBV7-8,CASSLRMDYGYTF,TGTGCCAGCAGCTTAAGAATGGATTATGGCTACACCTTC
NA,NA,TRBJ1-5,TRBV7-8,CASSLSRGNQPQHF,TGTGCCAGCAGCCTATCACGGGGAAATCAGCCCCAGCATTTT
TRBD1,NA,TRBJ1-2,TRBV29-1,CSVGDRGLGGYTF,TGCAGCGTTGGGGACAGGGGGCTCGGTGGCTACACCTTC
NA,NA,TRBJ2-7,TRBV6-5,CASSYSRIGTPGEQYF,TGTGCCAGCAGTTACTCAAGAATCGGGACCCCCGGCGAGCAGTACTTC
NA,NA,TRBJ2-3,TRBV4-2,CASSQVGQGVGTDTQYF,TGTGCCAGCAGCCAAGTAGGGCAGGGAGTGGGCACAGATACGCAGTATTTT
TRBD1,NA,TRBJ1-2,TRBV7-2,CASSLPFPTGARIGYTF,TGTGCCAGCAGCTTACCCTTCCCGACAGGGGCGCGGATAGGCTACACCTTC
NA,NA,TRBJ2-2,TRBV7-3,CASSSYGGENTGELFF,TGTGCCAGCAGCTCCTACGGGGGCGAGAACACCGGGGAGCTGTTTTTT
NA,NA,TRBJ1-5,TRBV6-5,CASRDGYQPQHF,TGTGCCAGCAGGGACGGATATCAGCCCCAGCATTTT
NA,NA,TRBJ1-1,TRBV19,CASLGQSYTEAFF,TGTGCCAGTCTCGGCCAATCCTACACTGAAGCTTTCTTT
TRBD1,NA,TRBJ1-6,TRBV30,CAWINRDRPNSPLHF,TGTGCCTGGATAAACCGGGACAGACCGAATTCACCCCTCCACTTT
NA,NA,TRBJ2-1,TRBV5-1,CASRSDGEQFF,TGCGCCAGCAGGTCCGACGGTGAGCAGTTCTTC
TRBD2,NA,TRBJ2-1,TRBV5-1,CASSLLYGGAGYNEQFF,TGCGCCAGCAGCTTGCTCTACGGGGGGGCCGGCTACAATGAGCAGTTCTTC
NA,NA,TRBJ2-1,TRBV20-1,CSAPRPGEQFF,TGCAGTGCTCCAAGACCTGGTGAGCAGTTCTTC
NA,few,TRBJ1-1,TRBV30,CAWSTGMNTEAFF,TGTGCCTGGAGTACAGGGATGAACACTGAAGCTTTCTTT
NA,NA,TRBJ1-5,TRBV19,CASSIGREQPQHF,TGTGCCAGTAGTATAGGCAGGGAACAGCCCCAGCATTTT
NA,NA,TRBJ2-1,TRBV6-5,CASSPPLPNEQFF,TGTGCCAGCAGTCCCCCTTTGCCTAATGAGCAGTTCTTC
TRBD1,NA,TRBJ2-7,TRBV7-3,CASSLSGQGFNEQYF,TGTGCCAGCAGCTTATCGGGACAGGGGTTCAACGAGCAGTACTTC
NA,NA,TRBJ2-5,TRBV7-2,CASSKAQETQYF,TGTGCCAGCAGCAAGGCGCAAGAGACCCAGTACTTC
NA,NA,TRBJ1-6,TRBV4-1,CASSQEGGLFLNSPLHF,TGCGCCAGCAGCCAAGAAGGAGGGCTATTCCTTAATTCACCCCTCCACTTT
NA,NA,TRBJ2-5,TRBV2,CASSVGRVGGETQYF,TGTGCCAGCAGTGTCGGCCGGGTTGGAGGAGAGACCCAGTACTTC
NA,NA,TRBJ1-1,TRBV5-1,CASSLTGASVNTEAFF,TGCGCCAGCAGCTTGACCGGAGCCTCCGTGAACACTGAAGCTTTCTTT
NA,NA,TRBJ2-1,TRBV7-2,CASSLAYGFRYEQFF,TGTGCCAGCAGCTTAGCGTACGGATTTCGGTATGAGCAGTTCTTC
NA,NA,TRBJ2-3,TRBV20-1,CSALSTDTQYF,TGCAGTGCGCTGAGCACAGATACGCAGTATTTT
NA,NA,TRBJ1-1,TRBV5-1,CASMLQGNENTEAFF,TGCGCCAGCATGTTACAGGGAAACGAGAACACTGAAGCTTTCTTT
TRBD2,NA,TRBJ2-2,TRBV11-2,CASSLRGDLNTGELFF,TGTGCCAGCAGCCTGCGGGGGGACTTGAACACCGGGGAGCTGTTTTTT
NA,NA,TRBJ1-3,TRBV9,CASSLQQNTIYF,TGTGCCAGCAGCCTTCAACAAAACACCATATATTTT
NA,NA,TRBJ2-2,TRBV4-1,CASSQGVGQEDGELFF,TGCGCCAGCAGCCAAGGAGTAGGCCAGGAGGACGGGGAGCTGTTTTTT
NA,few,TRBJ1-1,TRBV13,CASSPRPSTEAFF,TGTGCCAGCAGCCCACGTCCGAGCACTGAAGCTTTCTTT
NA,few,TRBJ1-1,TRBV20-1,CSASLVGEAFF,TGCAGTGCTTCCCTTGTGGGTGAAGCTTTCTTT
NA,NA,TRBJ2-1,TRBV11-2,CASSLKSRGRSYNEQFF,TGTGCCAGCAGCTTAAAATCGCGGGGCCGGTCCTACAATGAGCAGTTCTTC
TRBD1,NA,TRBJ1-4,TRBV7-2,CASSLSPGGRGEKLFF,TGTGCCAGCAGCTTATCTCCAGGGGGGCGTGGGGAAAAACTGTTTTTT
TRBD1,NA,TRBJ2-2,TRBV2,CASSPGQGVPGELFF,TGTGCCAGCTCGCCGGGACAGGGGGTTCCCGGGGAGCTGTTTTTT